This is a list of T cell receptor beta chains from one sample in a study of graft-versus-host responses after intestinal transplantation. The table came from immunoSEQ multiplex PCR; TCRdb's copy has only in-frame clones and leaves some out. The data show about 12,000 clones, with roughly a third seen just once and roughly 3.2% held by the top ten. The material sequenced was alloreactive CD8+ T cells from a mixed lymphocyte reaction culture, taken before intestinal transplant. All receptors come from a human patient who received an intestinal transplant. CDR3s include the opening cysteine and the closing phenylalanine or tryptophan. Fields, in order: clone size, D gene, J gene, V gene, CDR3 DNA, CDR3 protein. The D gene is left open where the match is weak. The listing skips clone size in some rows; elsewhere it reads once, few, many or a size class.

>few|TRBD2|TRBJ2-7|TRBV7-9
TGTGCCAGCAGCACCACTAGCGGGAGGACCCACGAGCAGTACTTC
CASSTTSGRTHEQYF
>few|NA|TRBJ1-1|TRBV6-5
TGTGCCAGCAGTGAGCCTAACACTGAAGCTTTCTTT
CASSEPNTEAFF
>few|NA|TRBJ1-1|TRBV6-6
TGTGCCAGCAGTTTTTATCTCCAGGGTAGCACTGAAGCTTTCTTT
CASSFYLQGSTEAFF
>few|TRBD1|TRBJ2-5|TRBV7-3
TGTGCCAGCAGCCAACTAGGTCAGGGGGCGGAGAGGGAGACCCAGTACTTC
CASSQLGQGAERETQYF
>NA|NA|TRBJ2-1|TRBV7-9
TGTGCCAGCAGCTCCCCGGGGGATGAGCAGTTCTTC
CASSSPGDEQFF
>once|TRBD1|TRBJ1-1|TRBV7-8
TGTGCCAGCAGTACAGGACAGGGCTTTAGGGAAGCTTTCTTT
CASSTGQGFREAFF
>NA|TRBD2|TRBJ2-7|TRBV27
TGTGCCAGCAGTTTATCGGGGACTAGCGGGAGTGAGTACGAGCAGTACTTC
CASSLSGTSGSEYEQYF
>few|NA|TRBJ2-2|TRBV9
TGTGCCAGCAGCGTAGGAGAAGACAGACCGAACACCGGGGAGCTGTTTTTT
CASSVGEDRPNTGELFF
>NA|NA|TRBJ2-7|TRBV6-9
TGTGCCAGCAGTTACCGAGGGGGTTTGCCTTACGAGCAGTACTTC
CASSYRGGLPYEQYF
>few|NA|TRBJ2-2|TRBV15
TGTGCCACCAGCAGAGATCACTTTTACACCGGGGAGCTGTTTTTT
CATSRDHFYTGELFF
>NA|NA|TRBJ2-2|TRBV6-1
TGTGCCAGCAGTCTGGGGATCCGCGGGGAGCTGTTTTTT
CASSLGIRGELFF
>NA|TRBD2|TRBJ2-1|TRBV4-2
TGTGCCAGCAGCCAATATCTCACTAGCGGCAATGAGCAGTTCTTC
CASSQYLTSGNEQFF
>few|NA|TRBJ2-4|TRBV19
TGTGCCAGTAGTCTAAGGAGGAAACTAGCCAAAAACATTCAGTACTTC
CASSLRRKLAKNIQYF
>NA|NA|TRBJ1-2|TRBV7-8
TGTGCCAGCAGCCCCCCCTACCTGGCAGGGACAAACTATGGCTACACCTTC
CASSPPYLAGTNYGYTF
>once|TRBD1|TRBJ2-1|TRBV2
TGTGCCAGCATCCTAGGACAGGGGTCGTACAATGAGCAGTTCTTC
CASILGQGSYNEQFF
>few|NA|TRBJ2-1|TRBV25-1
TGTGCCAGCAGTGAATGGGGCAGTTCCAATGAGCAGTTCTTC
CASSEWGSSNEQFF
>NA|TRBD2|TRBJ2-1|TRBV7-8
TGTGCCAGCAGCCCGGGACTAGCGGCCGGAGCGTACAATGAGCAGTTCTTC
CASSPGLAAGAYNEQFF
>once|TRBD1|TRBJ2-7|TRBV28
TGTGCCAGCACCTGGGAGGGGACAGGGTTCTACGAGCAGTACTTC
CASTWEGTGFYEQYF
>medium-sized|TRBD1|TRBJ1-5|TRBV19
TGTGCCACCAGATGGGGGACAGGGGCCCTCAATCAGCCCCAGCATTTT
CATRWGTGALNQPQHF
>NA|NA|TRBJ2-3|TRBV27
TGTGCCAGCACGGGACTGGGCACAGATACGCAGTATTTT
CASTGLGTDTQYF
>few|NA|TRBJ1-1|TRBV7-2
TGTGCCAGCAGCGACCCGCAGGGTATCTCTGACACTGAAGCTTTCTTT
CASSDPQGISDTEAFF
>few|NA|TRBJ1-1|TRBV11-2
TGTGCCAGCAGCTTATACAGAAGGGGAGCTTTCTTT
CASSLYRRGAFF
>few|TRBD2|TRBJ2-7|TRBV19
TGTGCCAGTAGTATCGGAGTAGCGGGCTACGAGCAGTACTTC
CASSIGVAGYEQYF
>NA|NA|TRBJ1-5|TRBV28
TGTGCCAGCAGCCCATGGGGGGCAGTATCTATCTCTGGGACTCTTAACCTCAATCAGCCCCAGCATTTT
CASSPWGAVSISGTLNLNQPQHF
>NA|TRBD2|TRBJ2-7|TRBV5-6
TGTGCCAGCAGCTTCGGGACTAGCCGCTACGAGCAGTACTTC
CASSFGTSRYEQYF
>few|NA|TRBJ1-1|TRBV4-2
TGTGCCAGCAGCCCCCTCGGACGGACTGAAGCTTTCTTT
CASSPLGRTEAFF
>NA|NA|TRBJ1-5|TRBV6-6
TGTGCCAGCCGGTCAGGGCTTCAGCCCCAGCATTTT
CASRSGLQPQHF
>NA|TRBD2|TRBJ2-1|TRBV9
TGTGCCAGCAGCGAGAGGGACCGGGACTACACCCGCAATGAGCAGTTCTTC
CASSERDRDYTRNEQFF
>NA|NA|TRBJ2-3|TRBV30
TGTGCCTGGAGTGTGGGCGCGGGACAAGATACGCAGTATTTT
CAWSVGAGQDTQYF
>few|TRBD1|TRBJ1-5|TRBV6-6
TGTGCCAGCAGGTTACAGGGGTATCGTAATCAGCCCCAGCATTTT
CASRLQGYRNQPQHF
>few|NA|TRBJ2-7|TRBV6-6
TGTGCCAGCAGTTACTCGAGCTCCTACGAGCAGTACTTC
CASSYSSSYEQYF
>medium-sized|NA|TRBJ1-1|TRBV10-3
TGTGCCATCAGTGAAGGGGCGGCCATGAACACTGAAGCTTTCTTT
CAISEGAAMNTEAFF
>NA|NA|TRBJ2-7|TRBV29-1
TGCAGCGTTGAATGGGACTACGAGCAGTACTTC
CSVEWDYEQYF
>few|TRBD2|TRBJ2-1|TRBV4-1
TGCGCCAGCAGCCAAGATAGCGCGGGAGGGGCTAATGAGCAGTTCTTC
CASSQDSAGGANEQFF
>medium-sized|NA|TRBJ2-7|TRBV19
TGTGCCAGTAGTCGGGCGGAACCCTACGAGCAGTACTTC
CASSRAEPYEQYF
>few|TRBD1|TRBJ2-1|TRBV7-8
TGTGCCAGCAGCTTACCGGACAGGGCCAACAATGAGCAGTTCTTC
CASSLPDRANNEQFF